This TCR beta chain was observed in a study of cytomegalovirus exposure and HLA in healthy donors. The PCR contained 60 Vbeta and 13 Jbeta primers. Only in-frame clones appear in the TCRdb table, and some are missing; sequencing was by immunoSEQ multiplex PCR. The sample has about 110,000 clones; 67% are singletons. Overall study findings and caveats: Sequences of the TCR beta chain were said to predict the HLA-A and HLA-B alleles of most subjects accurately. Across donors, most TCRs were seen rarely, yet some public ones were widespread. As was reported, the classifier diagnosed cytomegalovirus status with high specificity and sensitivity.

Germline assignment: CDR1 MNHEY and CDR2 SVGAGI. V lost 6 bases to trimming and J lost 1 base, with 9 bases between them. The CDR3 sequence is 13 residues long. Regarding this clone: As yet, its antigen is unknown.

The sample taken for sequencing was PBMCs. The V gene is TRBV6-5, the J gene TRBJ1-1; a weak D match, TRBD1 (6 bases). This receptor was taken from a young man in good health and CMV-seropositive. The CDR3: CASSPQGNTEAFF. CDR3 coding DNA: TGTGCCAGCAGCCCACAGGGGAACACTGAAGCTTTCTTT.